These 3 T cell receptor beta chains came from one sample sequenced in a study of T cell responses to AZD1222 COVID-19 vaccine. Sequencing was performed with immunoSEQ multiplex PCR; in TCRdb, only in-frame clones are kept and a portion is missing. The table has around 120,000 clones, 88% seen once. The sample was peripheral blood, taken on day 0 of MenACWY control vaccination. The receptor source for this set is an adult in good health.

The chain is built from TRBV10-2 and TRBJ2-7; D perhaps matches TRBD2 (6 bases). The ends were cut back, 3 bases at V and 5 bases at J, with 11 bases in the middle. Germline lookup yields CDR1 WSHSY and CDR2 SAAADI. CDR3 length: 13 residues. CDR3 region: CASSEMGRHEQYF. The CDR3 DNA follows: TGCGCCAGCAGTGAAATGGGGAGGCACGAGCAGTACTTC.

V is TRBV19 and J is TRBJ2-7; the D gene is possibly TRBD2 (5 bases). Deletions cut 5 bases from V and 1 base from J, with 15 bases between. The CDR3 consists of 15 residues. CDR1 and CDR2 from the germline V gene are LNHDA and SQIVND (reference sequence). CDR3 nucleotides: TGTGCCAGTAGTTACACTAGTCTTTGGTCCTACGAGCAGTACTTC. This sequence encodes CASSYTSLWSYEQYF.

This chain connects TRBV4-2 to TRBJ2-7, with D maybe TRBD2 (5 bases). The V end lost 0 bases, the J end lost 9 bases, and 12 bases lay between the germline ends. Germline assignment: CDR1 LGHNA and CDR2 YNFKEQ. This CDR3 is 13 amino acids long. For the CDR3, the DNA is TGTGCCAGCAGCCAAGACCTGGAACGGGGGCAGTACTTC. Its protein product is CASSQDLERGQYF.